Described below is a single T cell receptor beta chain sequence and its context. The data are from a study of blood T cell repertoires in COVID-19. Germline V CDR1 and CDR2: SGHDT, YYEEEE. The CDR3 is 15 amino acids. The V and J ends lost 0 bases and 6 bases respectively, with 15 bases between them. Data came from immunoSEQ multiplex PCR; TCRdb stores just in-frame clones and leaves some out. The sample lists roughly 97,000 clones; about four fifths were seen once. The sample comprised peripheral blood. The genes are TRBV5-6 and TRBJ1-2, with D possibly being TRBD1 (5 bases). This clonotype was sampled from an elderly woman with active or convalescent COVID-19. The CDR3 bases are TGTGCCAGCAGCTTGGTCGGCGCAATACAGGATGGCTACACCTTC. It is translated as CASSLVGAIQDGYTF.